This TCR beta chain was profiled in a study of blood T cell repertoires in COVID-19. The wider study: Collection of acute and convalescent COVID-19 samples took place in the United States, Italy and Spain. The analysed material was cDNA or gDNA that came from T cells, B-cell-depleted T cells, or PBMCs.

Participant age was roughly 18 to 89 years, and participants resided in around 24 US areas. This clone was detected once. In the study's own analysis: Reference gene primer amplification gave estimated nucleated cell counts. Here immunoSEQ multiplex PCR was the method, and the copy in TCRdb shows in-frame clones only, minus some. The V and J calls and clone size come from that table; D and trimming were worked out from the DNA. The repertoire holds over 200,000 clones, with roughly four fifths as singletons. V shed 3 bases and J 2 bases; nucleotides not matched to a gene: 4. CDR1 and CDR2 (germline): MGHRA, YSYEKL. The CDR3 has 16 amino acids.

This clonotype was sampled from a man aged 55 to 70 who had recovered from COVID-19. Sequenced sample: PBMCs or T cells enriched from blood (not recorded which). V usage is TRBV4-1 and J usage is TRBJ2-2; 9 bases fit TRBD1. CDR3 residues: CASSQDRGVNTGELFF. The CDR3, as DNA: TGCGCCAGCAGCCAGGACAGGGGCGTAAACACCGGGGAGCTGTTTTTT.